What follows are 8 T cell receptor beta chains derived from one specimen sequenced in a study of T cell repertoires in cytomegalovirus infection. Their recognized antigens are unknown. Each CDR3 protein is one row after TCRdb ran MiXCR on the reads. Altogether 830,000 or so distinct CDR3 sequences are present, approximately 32% being singletons, with the ten largest covering 9.5% to 15%. The source material was cultured CD8+ T cells from PBMCs, sampled from culture after CMV antigen stimulation. Source of these receptors: a human donor in good health (CMV status not recorded). Some clones in this sample may be carry-over from other donors' samples.

This clonotype was detected many times. The rearrangement joins TRBV28 to TRBJ1-1; 12 nucleotides match TRBD1. Germline V gene sequence: CDR1 MDHEN, CDR2 SYDVKM. After removal of 3 bases from V and 10 bases from J, the junction contained 18 bases not matched to a gene. The CDR3 runs 18 residues. CDR3 protein: CASSFRGYRGQGALGAFF. The CDR3 DNA reads as TGTGCCAGCAGTTTCAGGGGGTATAGGGGACAGGGGGCTCTAGGAGCTTTCTTT.

The J gene is TRBJ2-7, the V gene TRBV20-1; TRBD1 is a possible D gene (5 bases). Looked up from germline, CDR1 is DFQATT and CDR2 is SNEGSKA (reference sequence). The CDR3 is 14 residues long. Trimming removed 5 bases from V and 0 bases from J, with 14 bases in between. The CDR3 DNA is TGCAGTGCTGTGGATGGGGCCCACTCCTACGAGCAGTACTTC. This encodes CSAVDGAHSYEQYF.

Concerning this clonotype: A much larger clone differs by one base, so this may be a read error. This sequence joins TRBV7-2 and TRBJ2-4; 7 bases are a match to TRBD1. The CDR3 length is 17 residues. Trimming took 1 base from V and 9 from J; bases not matched to a gene: 15. CDR1 is SGHTA, CDR2 FQGNSA, per germline. The CDR3 nucleotides are TGTGCCAGCAGCTTAGTTCTCCACCAGGGGGAATTCGGCATTCAGTACTTC. This encodes CASSLVLHQGEFGIQYF.

The table lists this clonotype with a few counts. Compared with germline, one end of the junction differs, possibly owing to a read error. The chain couples TRBV7-7 to TRBJ2-1; 8 bases align to TRBD1. The germline gives CDR1 SSHAT, CDR2 FNYEAQ (reference sequence). This CDR3 region has 14 residues. CDR3: CASSLAQGAHEQFF. The CDR3 bases are TGTGCTAGCAGTCTAGCTCAGGGGGCCCATGAGCAGTTCTTC.

Concerning this clonotype itself: An end of the junction does not agree with germline; a read error may underlie this. The chain links TRBV7-8 to TRBJ1-1; no clear D gene. Germline loops: CDR1 SGHVS, CDR2 FQNEAQ. CDR3 size: 13 residues. This chain's CDR3 is CASSLRSVNTEAF. CDR3 nucleotides: TGTGCCAGCAGCTTGCGGTCAGTGAACACTGAAGCTTTT.

This clonotype appeared many times. V and J are TRBV6-1 and TRBJ1-6, with D unclear. Trimming left V 0 bases short and J 2 bases short, with 11 bases between. CDR1 MNHNS and CDR2 SASEGT come from the germline V gene. The CDR3 extends over 17 amino acids. CDR3 sequence (DNA): TGTGCCAGCAGTGAAGCATTCCGGAAAACCTATAATTCACCCCTCCACTTT. Translation: CASSEAFRKTYNSPLHF.

This clonotype was observed once. This chain links TRBV7-8 with TRBJ1-6; 7 bases agree with TRBD1. Germline CDR1 SGHVS, CDR2 FQNEAQ. Unmatched junction bases numbered 7, after V lost 5 bases and J lost 6 bases. This CDR3 has 15 residues. The CDR3 DNA follows: TGTGCCAGCAGCCATCGGGCAGGGGGTAATTCACCCCTCCACTTT. As protein: CASSHRAGGNSPLHF.

This clonotype was observed a handful of times. The V gene is TRBV12-3 or TRBV12-4, the J gene TRBJ2-2; D perhaps matches TRBD2 (5 bases). This CDR3 region has 12 residues. Trimming pared 10 bases from V and 5 bases from J, leaving 11 bases between. This chain's CDR3 is CATPEVTGELFF. CDR3 DNA sequence: TGTGCCACCCCGGAGGTGACCGGGGAGCTGTTTTTT.